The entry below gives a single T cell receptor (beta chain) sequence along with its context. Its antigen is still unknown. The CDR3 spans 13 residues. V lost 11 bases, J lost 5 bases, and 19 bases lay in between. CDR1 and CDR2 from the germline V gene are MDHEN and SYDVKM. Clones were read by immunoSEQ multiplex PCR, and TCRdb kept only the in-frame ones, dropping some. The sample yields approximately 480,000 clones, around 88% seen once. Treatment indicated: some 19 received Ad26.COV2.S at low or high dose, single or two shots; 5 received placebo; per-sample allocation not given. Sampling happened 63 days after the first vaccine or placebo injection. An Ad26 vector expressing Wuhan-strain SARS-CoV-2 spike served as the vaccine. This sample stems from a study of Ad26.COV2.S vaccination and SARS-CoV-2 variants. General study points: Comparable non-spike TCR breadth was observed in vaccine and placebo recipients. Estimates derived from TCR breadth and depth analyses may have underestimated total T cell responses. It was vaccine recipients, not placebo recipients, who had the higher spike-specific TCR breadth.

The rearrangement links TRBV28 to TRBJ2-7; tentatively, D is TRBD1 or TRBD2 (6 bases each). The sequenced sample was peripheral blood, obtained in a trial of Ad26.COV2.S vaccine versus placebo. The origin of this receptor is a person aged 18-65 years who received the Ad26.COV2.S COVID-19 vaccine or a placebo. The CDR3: CASTAGGHHEQYF. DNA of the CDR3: TGTGCCTCCACCGCCGGGGGACACCACGAGCAGTACTTC.